A single sample gave rise to the 32 T cell receptor beta chains below, sequenced in a study of cytotoxic CD8 clonotypes in ibrutinib-treated CLL. Here immunoSEQ multiplex PCR was the method, and the copy in TCRdb shows in-frame clones only, minus some. The sample includes roughly 160,000 clones, approximately 77% of them seen just once. Sequencing used PBMCs, obtained after 12 months of ibrutinib treatment. The receptors stem from a human donor with chronic lymphocytic leukemia.

This clone was picked up one time. The chain combines TRBV27 with TRBJ1-2; D gene unclear. The CDR3 sequence is 14 residues long. The V end was cut by 5 bases, the J end by 8 bases, with 18 bases between. In germline, CDR1 is MNHEY, CDR2 SMNVEV (reference sequence). The CDR3 loop reads CASSPLLRERGYTF. CDR3 DNA sequence: TGTGCCAGCAGTCCCCTCCTGAGGGAGCGGGGCTACACCTTC.

V is TRBV5-4 and J is TRBJ2-3, with D hard to call. This CDR3 contains 15 residues. Trimming removed 7 bases at V and 2 bases at J, with 17 bases between. Germline values: CDR1 SGHNT, CDR2 YYREEE (reference sequence). CDR3: CASPALPHTTDTQYF. In nucleotides, the CDR3 is TGTGCCAGCCCGGCGCTACCCCACACCACAGATACGCAGTATTTT.

This chain uses TRBV19 with TRBJ2-7; perhaps TRBD1 as D (6 bases). This CDR3 is 16 amino acids long. The germline CDR1 and CDR2 sequences are LNHDA and SQIVND (reference sequence). The ends were cut back, 6 bases at V and 2 bases at J, with 20 bases in the middle. The CDR3 sequence is CASRAKSSGHPYEQYF. CDR3 nucleotides: TGTGCCAGTAGGGCTAAGAGTTCGGGACACCCCTACGAGCAGTACTTC.

The DNA of the CDR3 is TGTGCCAGCAGCCAGGCTCCGGGACTAGCGGGGGGACACCAAGAGACCCAGTACTTC. Translated: CASSQAPGLAGGHQETQYF. V and J are TRBV4-2 and TRBJ2-5, with 15 bases identical to TRBD2. There are 19 residues in the CDR3. Losses at the gene ends were 3 bases for V and 0 bases for J; bases not matched to a gene: 8. Germline CDR1 reads LGHNA; CDR2 reads YNFKEQ.

This chain joins TRBV6-6 and TRBJ1-1; D call uncertain. CDR3 size: 13 residues. CDR1 and CDR2 from the germline V gene are MNHNY and SVGAGI (reference sequence). V lost 7 bases to trimming and J lost 1 base, with 10 bases between them. Here the CDR3 DNA reads TGTGCCAGCATCGATCGGGAGAACACTGAAGCTTTCTTT. This gives the protein CASIDRENTEAFF.

This CDR3 is CASSPSGGAIPYEQYF. The CDR3, as DNA: TGTGCCAGCAGCCCCAGCGGGGGGGCCATCCCCTACGAGCAGTACTTC. V usage is TRBV7-2 and J usage is TRBJ2-7, with 10 bases aligning to TRBD2. CDR3 size: 16 residues. J was trimmed by 2 bases and V by 5 bases; bases with no gene match: 9. CDR1 is SGHTA, CDR2 FQGNSA, per germline.

The chain uses TRBV11-3 and TRBJ2-2; the match to TRBD2 covers 7 bases. The V gene's germline CDR1 is SGHNT and CDR2 YENEEA. The CDR3 runs 16 residues. Losses at the gene ends were 2 bases for V and 5 bases for J; bases not matched to a gene: 8. The DNA for the CDR3 is TGTGCCAGCAGCTTATATTATGGGGAGGGGACCGGGGAGCTGTTTTTT. It specifies CASSLYYGEGTGELFF.

The V and J genes are TRBV4-1 and TRBJ2-2, with TRBD2 identical over 9 bases. The germline gives CDR1 MGHRA, CDR2 YSYEKL. The CDR3 runs 17 residues. The V gene end was trimmed by 3 bases and the J gene end by 4 bases; junction bases not matched to a gene: 9. The CDR3 region has the DNA TGCGCCAGCAGCCAGGGAGTCCGCGGGGGGGCCACCGGGGAGCTGTTTTTT. This translates into CASSQGVRGGATGELFF.

This chain links TRBV5-4 with TRBJ2-5; D is perhaps TRBD2 (6 bases). The CDR3 sequence is 15 residues long. Looked up from germline, CDR1 is SGHNT and CDR2 is YYREEE (reference sequence). The V end was cut by 4 bases, the J end by 5 bases, with 18 bases between. CDR3 region: CASSTSLATSETQYF. The CDR3 bases are TGTGCCAGCAGCACCTCACTAGCTACCTCGGAGACCCAGTACTTC.

The chain employs TRBV18 and TRBJ1-5, with TRBD1 matching 7 bases. V gave up 3 bases and J gave up 4 bases; unmatched junction bases: 6. The V gene's germline CDR1 is KGHSH and CDR2 LQKENI. The CDR3 is 15 residues long. The DNA for the CDR3 is TGTGCCAGCTCACCCGAGGGGACAGCAAATCAGCCCCAGCATTTT. Its translation is CASSPEGTANQPQHF.

This rearrangement joins TRBV15 to TRBJ1-1; TRBD1 might be the D (6 bases). This CDR3 is 14 amino acids long. Trimming removed 8 bases from V and 10 bases from J, with 23 bases in between. CDR1 is LNHNV and CDR2 is YYDKDF in the germline V gene (reference sequence). In nucleotides, the CDR3 is TGTGCCACCGCCGGGGGGGGGCACCGGGGTTCAGCTTTCTTT. This encodes CATAGGGHRGSAFF.

The chain carries TRBV28 and TRBJ1-2; 10 bases fit TRBD1. J was trimmed by 7 bases and V by 7 bases; bases with no gene match: 12. The CDR3 totals 15 residues. Germline assignment: CDR1 MDHEN and CDR2 SYDVKM. The CDR3 spells CASNIPGQGFSGYTF. The DNA for the CDR3 is TGTGCCAGCAATATCCCGGGACAGGGGTTCTCTGGCTACACCTTC.

The chain links TRBV6-5 to TRBJ1-4; D remains ambiguous. The CDR3 is 14 residues long. Germline V CDR1 and CDR2: MNHEY, SVGAGI. Trimming cost V 4 bases and J 8 bases, with 14 bases left between them. The CDR3 sequence is CASSSPSPEEKLFF. CDR3 bases: TGTGCCAGCAGTTCCCCCAGCCCCGAAGAAAAACTGTTTTTT.

The rearrangement uses TRBV9 and TRBJ1-2, with TRBD1 matching 9 bases. Losses at the gene ends were 4 bases for V and 7 bases for J; bases not matched to a gene: 2. Germline CDR1 is SGDLS and CDR2 is YYNGEE. The CDR3 length is 12 residues. The CDR3 here is CASSSDRGGYTF. The CDR3 nucleotides are TGTGCCAGCAGCTCGGACAGGGGTGGCTACACCTTC.

The rearrangement joins TRBV2 to TRBJ2-7; tentatively, D is TRBD1 (5 bases). Germline V gene data show CDR1 as SNHLY and CDR2 as FYNNEI. V was trimmed by 7 bases and J by 4 bases, leaving 14 bases between them. The CDR3 sequence is 13 residues long. The CDR3 DNA follows: TGTGCCAGCATGGTAGACAGAAATTACGAGCAGTACTTC. Its translation: CASMVDRNYEQYF.

The rearrangement links TRBV4-2 to TRBJ2-2, with a possible D match to TRBD1 (6 bases). CDR3 length: 18 amino acids. Germline values: CDR1 LGHNA, CDR2 YNFKEQ. With 3 bases removed from V and 7 bases from J, the gap between germline ends came to 24 bases. The CDR3 DNA follows: TGTGCCAGCAGCCAGGGCCTTACGGGCCCGGCCAGGGGCGGGGAGCTGTTTTTT. It yields the protein CASSQGLTGPARGGELFF.

About this clone itself: This may stem from a read error, because a much larger clone lies one nucleotide away. The rearrangement uses TRBV6-1 and TRBJ2-1; D ambiguous. The CDR3 has 13 amino acids. The germline V gene has CDR1 MNHNS and CDR2 SASEGT. This CDR3 reads CANSGQVHNEQFF. CDR3 in DNA: TGTGCCAACAGTGGCCAGGTCCACAATGAGCAGTTCTTC.

V is TRBV5-5 and J is TRBJ1-2; D uncertain. CDR3 length: 14 amino acids. Germline assignment: CDR1 SGHKS and CDR2 YYEKEE (reference sequence). V was pared by 4 bases and J by 7 bases, with 17 bases between. CDR3 region: CASSQDAGPGGYTF. The CDR3 nucleotides are TGTGCCAGCAGCCAAGATGCAGGCCCGGGTGGCTACACCTTC.

This clone came up a few times. V and J are TRBV6-1 and TRBJ1-3; 8 bases line up with TRBD1. Trimming at V came to 1 base and at J to 0 bases, leaving 5 bases not matched to a gene. This CDR3 comprises 17 residues. The V gene's germline CDR1 is MNHNS and CDR2 SASEGT. Written as DNA, the CDR3 is TGTGCCAGCAGTGAAGGAACAGGGGGTATCTCTGGAAACACCATATATTTT. Its protein is CASSEGTGGISGNTIYF.

The V gene is TRBV19, the J gene TRBJ1-4; the D is unclear. This CDR3 region has 15 residues. Looked up from germline, CDR1 is LNHDA and CDR2 is SQIVND (reference sequence). Between the trimmed V and J ends, which lost 5 bases and 5 bases, there was a span of 15 bases. The CDR3 DNA sequence: TGTGCCAGTAGTGGTACCGCTGCTTTGAATGAAAAACTGTTTTTT. This sequence encodes CASSGTAALNEKLFF.

This clone was found once. The rearrangement links TRBV5-6 to TRBJ2-3; D unclear. CDR3 length equals 13 residues. Trimming removed 7 bases from V and 1 base from J, with 10 bases in between. Germline assignment: CDR1 SGHDT and CDR2 YYEEEE. The CDR3 loop reads CASLSLGTDTQYF. CDR3 coding DNA: TGTGCCAGCTTGAGTCTTGGCACAGATACGCAGTATTTT.

The rearrangement uses TRBV14 and TRBJ2-4; tentative D call: TRBD2 (6 bases). The germline CDR1 and CDR2 sequences are SGHDN and FVKESK. The CDR3 is 18 residues long. The germline V and J ends were trimmed by 0 bases and 0 bases, with 15 bases remaining between them. DNA of the CDR3: TGTGCCAGCAGCCAAGAAACACGCTCGGGGGTAGCCAAAAACATTCAGTACTTC. Amino acids: CASSQETRSGVAKNIQYF.

As for this clone: Other nucleotide sequences in the sample specify the same CDR3. The J gene is TRBJ1-5, the V gene TRBV28, with TRBD1 matching 10 bases. Losses at the gene ends were 6 bases for V and 7 bases for J; bases not matched to a gene: 9. In germline, CDR1 is MDHEN, CDR2 SYDVKM. The CDR3 consists of 15 residues. CDR3 region: CASSPRDRGRQPQHF. The DNA for the CDR3 is TGTGCCAGCAGCCCCCGGGACAGGGGTCGGCAGCCCCAGCATTTT.

The gene calls are TRBV2 and TRBJ2-3; D is perhaps TRBD2 (5 bases). CDR1 SNHLY and CDR2 FYNNEI come from the germline V gene. The CDR3 consists of 14 residues. V lost 8 bases and J 0 bases, leaving 12 bases between the germline ends. CDR3: CASPLRDSTDTQYF. CDR3 nucleotide sequence: TGTGCCAGCCCCTTGAGGGATAGCACAGATACGCAGTATTTT.

The chain carries TRBV30 and TRBJ2-5, with 7 bases matching TRBD1. The CDR3 contains 14 residues. Germline V gene sequence: CDR1 GTSNPN, CDR2 SVGIG (reference sequence). Losses at the gene ends were 2 bases for V and 0 bases for J; bases not matched to a gene: 3. CDR3 loop: CAWSTGQNQETQYF. In DNA form, the CDR3 reads TGTGCCTGGAGTACGGGACAGAACCAAGAGACCCAGTACTTC.

V usage is TRBV27 and J usage is TRBJ1-2, with D possibly being TRBD1 (5 bases). This CDR3 region has 14 residues. V lost 6 bases and J 4 bases, leaving 15 bases between the germline ends. The germline V gene encodes CDR1 MNHEY and CDR2 SMNVEV (reference sequence). CDR3 sequence reads: CASRPIRDSYGYTF. As DNA, the CDR3 is TGTGCCAGCAGGCCCATCCGAGACAGCTATGGCTACACCTTC.

The rearrangement links TRBV28 to TRBJ1-2; TRBD1 matches at 12 bases. Looked up from germline, CDR1 is MDHEN and CDR2 is SYDVKM. CDR3 length: 17 residues. The V and J ends lost 6 bases and 8 bases, in that order; junction bases with no gene match: 16. The CDR3 loop is CASRMTRWGQGAWGYTF. CDR3 coding DNA: TGTGCCAGCAGGATGACGAGGTGGGGACAGGGGGCATGGGGCTACACCTTC.

The chain employs TRBV7-2 and TRBJ1-6; maybe TRBD1 (5 bases). V lost 1 base to trimming and J lost 0 bases, with 13 bases between them. The germline gives CDR1 SGHTA, CDR2 FQGNSA. This CDR3 is built from 18 residues. The CDR3 spells CASSLVHQGGSYNSPLHF. As DNA, the CDR3 is TGTGCCAGCAGCTTAGTTCATCAGGGAGGCTCCTATAATTCACCCCTCCACTTT.

The chain carries TRBV7-9 and TRBJ1-4; 9 nucleotides agree with TRBD1. Germline V lookup: CDR1 SEHNR, CDR2 FQNEAQ (reference sequence). Germline trimming cut 4 bases from V and 8 bases from J; bases unmatched to any gene: 2. This CDR3 has 13 amino acids. CDR3 sequence (DNA): TGTGCCAGCAGCTCAGGACAGGGGGAAAAACTGTTTTTT. Its translation: CASSSGQGEKLFF.

The chain couples TRBV2 to TRBJ2-5; TRBD2 matches 9 bases. V dropped 7 bases and J dropped 4; count of bases not matched to a gene: 4. CDR3 size: 13 residues. Germline loops: CDR1 SNHLY, CDR2 FYNNEI. The CDR3 sequence is CASTRGLAETQYF. DNA for the CDR3: TGTGCCAGCACCCGGGGACTAGCAGAGACCCAGTACTTC.

The rearrangement uses TRBV29-1 and TRBJ2-1, with 7 bases matching TRBD2. The germline V gene encodes CDR1 SQVTM and CDR2 ANQGSEA. J lost 4 bases, V lost 4 bases, and 1 base had no gene match. CDR3 length equals 12 residues. CDR3 sequence reads: CSVGGGYNEQFF. CDR3 bases: TGCAGCGTTGGGGGGGGTTACAATGAGCAGTTCTTC.

This chain connects TRBV7-3 to TRBJ1-2; D call uncertain. The CDR3 loop spans 16 amino acids. Germline CDR1 is SGHTA and CDR2 is FQGTGA. Between the trimmed V and J ends, which lost 1 base and 0 bases, there was a span of 12 bases. CDR3 nucleotide sequence: TGTGCCAGCAGCTTAAGCCCGGGAAGCACTAACTATGGCTACACCTTC. Amino acid sequence: CASSLSPGSTNYGYTF.